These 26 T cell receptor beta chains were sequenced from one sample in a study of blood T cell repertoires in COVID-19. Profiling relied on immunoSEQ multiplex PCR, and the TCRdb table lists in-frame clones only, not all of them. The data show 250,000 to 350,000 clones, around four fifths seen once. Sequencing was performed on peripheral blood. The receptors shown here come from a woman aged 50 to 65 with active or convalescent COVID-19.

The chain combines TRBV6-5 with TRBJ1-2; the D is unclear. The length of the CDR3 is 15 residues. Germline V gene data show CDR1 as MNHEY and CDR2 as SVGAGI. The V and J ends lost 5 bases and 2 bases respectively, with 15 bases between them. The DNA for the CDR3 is TGTGCCAGCAGTAGTGCAGGCTACCGCAACTATGGCTACACCTTC. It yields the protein CASSSAGYRNYGYTF.

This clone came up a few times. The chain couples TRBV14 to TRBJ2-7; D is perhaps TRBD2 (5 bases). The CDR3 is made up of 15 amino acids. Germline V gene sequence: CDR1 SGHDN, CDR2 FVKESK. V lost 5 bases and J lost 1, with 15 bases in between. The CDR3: CASSEYFGISYEQYF. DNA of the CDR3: TGTGCCAGCAGCGAATACTTCGGGATTTCCTACGAGCAGTACTTC.

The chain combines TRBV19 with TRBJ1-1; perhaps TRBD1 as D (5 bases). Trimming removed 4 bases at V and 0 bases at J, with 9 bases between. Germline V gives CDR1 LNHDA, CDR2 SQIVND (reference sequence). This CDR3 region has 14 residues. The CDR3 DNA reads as TGTGCCAGTAGTACGGGACTCCTGAACACTGAAGCTTTCTTT. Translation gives CASSTGLLNTEAFF.

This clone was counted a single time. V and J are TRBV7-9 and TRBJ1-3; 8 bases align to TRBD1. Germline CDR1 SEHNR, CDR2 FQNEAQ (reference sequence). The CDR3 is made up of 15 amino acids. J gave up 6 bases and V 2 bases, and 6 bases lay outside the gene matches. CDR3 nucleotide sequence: TGTGCCAGCAGCTTAATGGCAGGGGGCGAAAACACCATATATTTT. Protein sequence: CASSLMAGGENTIYF.

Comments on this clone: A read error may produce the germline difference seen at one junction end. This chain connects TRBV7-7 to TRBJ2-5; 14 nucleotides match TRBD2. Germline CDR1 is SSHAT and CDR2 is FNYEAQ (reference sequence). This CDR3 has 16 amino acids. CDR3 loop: CASSLTSGRGLETQYF. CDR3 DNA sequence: TGTGCTAGCAGCTTGACTAGCGGGAGGGGACTAGAGACCCAGTACTTC.

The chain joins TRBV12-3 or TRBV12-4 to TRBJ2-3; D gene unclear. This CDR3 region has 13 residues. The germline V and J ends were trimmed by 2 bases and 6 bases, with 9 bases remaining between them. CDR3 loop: CASSLHPADTQYF. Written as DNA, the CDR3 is TGTGCCAGCAGTTTACACCCCGCGGATACGCAGTATTTT.

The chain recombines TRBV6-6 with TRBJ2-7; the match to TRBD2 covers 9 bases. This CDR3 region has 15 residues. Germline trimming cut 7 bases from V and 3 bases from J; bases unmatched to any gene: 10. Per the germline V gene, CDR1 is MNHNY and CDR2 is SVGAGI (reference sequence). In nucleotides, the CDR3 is TGTGCCAGCATCGAAGCGGGAGGAGGATTCTACGAGCAGTACTTC. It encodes CASIEAGGGFYEQYF.

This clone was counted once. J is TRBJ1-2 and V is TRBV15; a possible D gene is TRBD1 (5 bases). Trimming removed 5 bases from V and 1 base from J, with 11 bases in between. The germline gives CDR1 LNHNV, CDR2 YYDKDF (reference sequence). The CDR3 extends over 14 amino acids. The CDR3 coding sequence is TGTGCCACCAGCCCCGGGGGAGATAACTATGGCTACACCTTC. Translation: CATSPGGDNYGYTF.

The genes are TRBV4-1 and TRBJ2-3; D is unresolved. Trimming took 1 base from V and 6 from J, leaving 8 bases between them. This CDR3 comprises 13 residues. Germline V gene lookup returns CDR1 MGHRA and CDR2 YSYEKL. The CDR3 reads CASSQGQADTQYF. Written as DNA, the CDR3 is TGCGCCAGCAGCCAAGGCCAGGCGGATACGCAGTATTTT.

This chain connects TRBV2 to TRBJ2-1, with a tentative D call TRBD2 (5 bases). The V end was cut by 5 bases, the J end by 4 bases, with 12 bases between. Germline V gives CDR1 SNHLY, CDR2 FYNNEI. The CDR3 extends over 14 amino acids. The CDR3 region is CASSSGLTYNEQFF. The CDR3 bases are TGTGCCAGCAGTAGTGGACTGACATACAATGAGCAGTTCTTC.

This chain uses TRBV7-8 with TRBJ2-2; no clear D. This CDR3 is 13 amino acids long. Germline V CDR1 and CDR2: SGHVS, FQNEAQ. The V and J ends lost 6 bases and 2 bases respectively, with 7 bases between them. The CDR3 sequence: CASSRQNTGELFF. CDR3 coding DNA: TGTGCCAGCAGTAGACAAAACACCGGGGAGCTGTTTTTT.

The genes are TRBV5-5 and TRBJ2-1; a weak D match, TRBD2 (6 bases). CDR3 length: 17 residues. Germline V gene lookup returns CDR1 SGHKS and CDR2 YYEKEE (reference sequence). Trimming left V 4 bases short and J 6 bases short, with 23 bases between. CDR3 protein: CASSLAWGSGTSNEQFF. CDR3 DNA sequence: TGTGCCAGCAGCCTAGCTTGGGGTAGCGGTACAAGCAATGAGCAGTTCTTC.

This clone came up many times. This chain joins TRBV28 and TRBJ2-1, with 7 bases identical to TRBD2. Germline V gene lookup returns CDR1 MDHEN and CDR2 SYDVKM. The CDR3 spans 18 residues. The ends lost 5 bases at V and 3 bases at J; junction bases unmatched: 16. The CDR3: CASSLPGGLAAFYNEQFF. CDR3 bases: TGTGCCAGCAGTCTGCCGGGGGGACTCGCGGCCTTCTACAATGAGCAGTTCTTC.

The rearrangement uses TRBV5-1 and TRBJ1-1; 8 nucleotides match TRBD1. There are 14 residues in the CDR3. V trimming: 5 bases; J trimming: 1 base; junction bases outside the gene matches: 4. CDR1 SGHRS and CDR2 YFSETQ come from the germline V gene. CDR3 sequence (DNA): TGCGCCAGCAGGGTCGGGACAGGGAACACTGAAGCTTTCTTT. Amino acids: CASRVGTGNTEAFF.

As DNA, the CDR3 is TGTGCCAGCAGTGAAAGTGGACAGAACAATCAGCCCCAGCATTTT. Translated, it gives CASSESGQNNQPQHF. The chain couples TRBV6-1 to TRBJ1-5; tentatively, D is TRBD1 (6 bases). V lost 2 bases and J 3 bases, leaving 11 bases between the germline ends. Germline lookup yields CDR1 MNHNS and CDR2 SASEGT. This CDR3 has 15 amino acids.

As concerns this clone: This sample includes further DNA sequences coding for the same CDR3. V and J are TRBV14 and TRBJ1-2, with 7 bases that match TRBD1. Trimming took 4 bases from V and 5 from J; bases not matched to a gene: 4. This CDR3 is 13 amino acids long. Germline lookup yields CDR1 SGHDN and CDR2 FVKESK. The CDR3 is CASSPDRVYGYTF. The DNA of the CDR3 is TGTGCCAGCAGCCCAGACAGGGTGTATGGCTACACCTTC.

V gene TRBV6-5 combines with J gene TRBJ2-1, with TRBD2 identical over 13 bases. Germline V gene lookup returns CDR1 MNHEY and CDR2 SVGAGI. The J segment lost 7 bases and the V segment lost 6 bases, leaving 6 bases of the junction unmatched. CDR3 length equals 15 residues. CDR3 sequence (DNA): TGTGCCAGCAGAACTAGCGGGAGGGCCCAAAATGAGCAGTTCTTC. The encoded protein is CASRTSGRAQNEQFF.

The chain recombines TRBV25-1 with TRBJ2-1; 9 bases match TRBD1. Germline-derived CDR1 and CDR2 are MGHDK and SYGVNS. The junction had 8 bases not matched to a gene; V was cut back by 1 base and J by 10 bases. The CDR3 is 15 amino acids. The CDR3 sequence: CASSESGTGKYEQFF. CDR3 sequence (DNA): TGTGCCAGCAGTGAATCAGGGACAGGGAAATACGAGCAGTTCTTC.

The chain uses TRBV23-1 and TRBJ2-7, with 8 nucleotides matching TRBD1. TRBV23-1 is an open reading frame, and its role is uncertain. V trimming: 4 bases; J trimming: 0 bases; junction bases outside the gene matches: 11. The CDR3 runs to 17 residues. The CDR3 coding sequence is TGCGCCAGCAGTCCACGCTCGGGACAGGAGTTCTCCTACGAGCAGTACTTC. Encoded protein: CASSPRSGQEFSYEQYF.

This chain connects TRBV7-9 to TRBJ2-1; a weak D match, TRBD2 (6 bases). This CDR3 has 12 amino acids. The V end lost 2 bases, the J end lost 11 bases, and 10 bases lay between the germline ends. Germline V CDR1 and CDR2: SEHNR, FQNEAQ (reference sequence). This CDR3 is CASSLSEGQQFF. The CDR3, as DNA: TGTGCCAGCAGCTTATCGGAGGGACAGCAGTTCTTC.

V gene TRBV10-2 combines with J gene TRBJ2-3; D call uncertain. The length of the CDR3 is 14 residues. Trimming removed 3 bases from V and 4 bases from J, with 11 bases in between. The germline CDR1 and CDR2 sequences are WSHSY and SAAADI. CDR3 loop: CASSDTLTADTQYF. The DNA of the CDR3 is TGCGCCAGCAGTGACACCCTGACTGCAGATACGCAGTATTTT.

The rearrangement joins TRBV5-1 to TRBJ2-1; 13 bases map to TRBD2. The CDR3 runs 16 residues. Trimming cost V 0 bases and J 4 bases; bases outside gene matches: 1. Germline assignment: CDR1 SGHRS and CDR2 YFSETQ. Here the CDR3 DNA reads TGCGCCAGCAGCTTGGTGGGACTAGCGGGGTACAATGAGCAGTTCTTC. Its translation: CASSLVGLAGYNEQFF.

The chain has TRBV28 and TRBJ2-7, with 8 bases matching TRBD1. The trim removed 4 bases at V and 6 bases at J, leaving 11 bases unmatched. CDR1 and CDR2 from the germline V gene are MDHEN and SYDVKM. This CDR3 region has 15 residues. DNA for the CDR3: TGTGCCAGCAGTTCCCTGGACAGGGTAACGGGCGAGCAGTACTTC. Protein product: CASSSLDRVTGEQYF.

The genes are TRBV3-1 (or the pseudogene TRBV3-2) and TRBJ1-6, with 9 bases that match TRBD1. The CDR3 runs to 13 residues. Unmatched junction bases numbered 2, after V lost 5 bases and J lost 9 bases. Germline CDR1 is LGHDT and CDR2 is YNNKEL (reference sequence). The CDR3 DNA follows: TGTGCCAGCAGCGGGGACAGGGCTTCACCCCTCCACTTT. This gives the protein CASSGDRASPLHF.

CDR3 residues: CASKSLVEGLETQYF. The CDR3 DNA is TGTGCCAGTAAGTCGCTAGTGGAGGGCCTAGAGACCCAGTACTTC. This rearrangement joins TRBV19 to TRBJ2-5, with D perhaps TRBD2 (6 bases). The CDR3 length is 15 residues. Germline CDR1 reads LNHDA; CDR2 reads SQIVND (reference sequence). V was trimmed by 7 bases and J by 4 bases, leaving 19 bases between them.

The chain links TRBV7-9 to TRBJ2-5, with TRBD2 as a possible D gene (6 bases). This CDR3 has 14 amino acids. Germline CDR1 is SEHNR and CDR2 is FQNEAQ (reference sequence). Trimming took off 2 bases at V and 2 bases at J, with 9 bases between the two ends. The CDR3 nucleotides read TGTGCCAGCAGCTTAAGGGGACTTCAAGAGACCCAGTACTTC. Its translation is CASSLRGLQETQYF.